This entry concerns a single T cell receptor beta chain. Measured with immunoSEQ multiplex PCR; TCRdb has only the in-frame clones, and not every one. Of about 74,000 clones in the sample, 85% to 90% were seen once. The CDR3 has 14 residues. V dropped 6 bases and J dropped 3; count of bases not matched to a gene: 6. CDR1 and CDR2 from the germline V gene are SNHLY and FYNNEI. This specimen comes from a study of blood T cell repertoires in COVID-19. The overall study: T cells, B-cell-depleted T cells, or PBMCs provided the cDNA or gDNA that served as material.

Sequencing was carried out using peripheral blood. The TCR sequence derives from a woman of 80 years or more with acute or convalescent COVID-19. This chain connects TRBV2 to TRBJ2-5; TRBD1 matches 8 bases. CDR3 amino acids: CASRKETGEETQYF. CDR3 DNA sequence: TGTGCCAGCAGGAAGGAGACAGGGGAAGAGACCCAGTACTTC.